Following are 17 T cell receptor beta chains from one sample sequenced in a study of long-term antiretroviral therapy in people with HIV (dated by TCRdb to 2021 to 2024). The immunoSEQ hsTCRB v3.0 assay was used at survey level resolution to sequence the TRB variable region. TCRdb retrieved this table from immuneACCESS and kept in-frame rearrangements only. Not all clones are present; in checked studies, unresolved V genes account for under half, and no reason is known for the remainder. The sample data list 13,000 or so clones, and 80% of these were observed just once. Around 12% of the sample goes to the ten largest clones. The sequences come from unsorted PBMCs, collected 3.2 years before starting antiretroviral therapy. The receptors stem from a man aged 35 to 55 with HIV.

This CDR3 is CASSLAVSYEQYF. DNA of the CDR3: TGCGCCAGCAGCTTGGCCGTATCCTACGAGCAGTACTTC. The V call is TRBV5-1, the J call TRBJ2-7; D call uncertain. CDR3 length: 13 amino acids. Trimming took off 0 bases at V and 1 base at J, with 5 bases between the two ends. CDR1 is SGHRS and CDR2 is YFSETQ in the germline V gene.

The gene calls are TRBV5-1 and TRBJ1-6, with D hard to call. Germline CDR1 SGHRS, CDR2 YFSETQ. The CDR3 loop spans 14 amino acids. V was cut by 2 bases and J by 5 bases, with 8 bases left in between. The CDR3 region is CASSLREDNSPLHF. CDR3 coding DNA: TGCGCCAGCAGCTTACGAGAAGATAATTCACCCCTCCACTTT.

This sequence joins TRBV18 and TRBJ1-4, with TRBD1 as a possible D gene (6 bases). The CDR3 runs 17 residues. Germline CDR1 KGHSH, CDR2 LQKENI. Trimming stripped 4 bases from V and 1 base from J, with 16 bases between. CDR3 DNA: TGTGCCAGCTCACAATACAGGGCGCTTTTAACTAATGAAAAACTGTTTTTT. Residues: CASSQYRALLTNEKLFF.

This clone was found a few times. This rearrangement joins TRBV5-1 to TRBJ1-2, with unresolved D. Germline CDR1 SGHRS, CDR2 YFSETQ. The CDR3 is made up of 13 amino acids. V shed 4 bases and J shed 0 bases, with 7 bases lying between them. This chain's CDR3 is CASSEQTNYGYTF. The CDR3 DNA reads as TGCGCCAGCAGCGAACAGACTAACTATGGCTACACCTTC.

V usage is TRBV4-1 and J usage is TRBJ1-2; D remains unclear. This CDR3 has 16 residues. V was clipped by 5 bases and J by 2 bases, with 18 bases between them. Germline lookup yields CDR1 MGHRA and CDR2 YSYEKL. Written as DNA, the CDR3 is TGCGCCAGCAGCACCCGGTTCGGAGAAATCAACTATGGCTACACCTTC. It yields the protein CASSTRFGEINYGYTF.

The CDR3 sequence: CASGSDRANTGELFF. In DNA form, the CDR3 reads TGTGCTAGTGGTTCGGACAGGGCGAACACCGGGGAGCTGTTTTTT. The J gene is TRBJ2-2, the V gene TRBV12-5, with TRBD1 matching over 8 bases. Germline V gene lookup returns CDR1 LGHNT and CDR2 FRNRAP. CDR3 length: 15 residues. V lost 4 bases, J lost 0 bases, and 1 base stayed unmatched.

J is TRBJ1-4 and V is TRBV2; the D gene is possibly TRBD1 (5 bases). The CDR3 spans 15 residues. Between the trimmed V and J ends, which lost 3 bases and 8 bases, there was a span of 16 bases. The germline gives CDR1 SNHLY, CDR2 FYNNEI. The CDR3 nucleotides read TGTGCCAGCAGTGATGGAAACCAGGGCTTCGAAAAACTGTTTTTT. This translates into CASSDGNQGFEKLFF. The full variable domain, completed using reference TRBV2 and TRBJ1-4, is EPEVTQTPSHQVTQMGQEVILRCVPISNHLYFYWYRQILGQKVEFLVSFYNNEISEKSEIFDDQFSVERPDGSNFTLKIRSTKLEDSAMYFCASSDGNQGFEKLFFGSGTQLSVL.

The rearrangement links TRBV11-2 to TRBJ1-6; D uncertain. Trimming removed 5 bases at V and 4 bases at J, with 12 bases between. The CDR3 runs 15 residues. Germline-derived CDR1 and CDR2 are SGHAT and FQNNGV. The CDR3 protein is CASSPPAGYNSPLHF. DNA for the CDR3: TGTGCCAGCAGCCCCCCCGCGGGGTATAATTCACCCCTCCACTTT.

The V call is TRBV7-3, the J call TRBJ1-2; D not resolved. CDR3 length equals 10 residues. Trimming stripped 10 bases from V and 4 bases from J, with 7 bases between. Germline V gene lookup returns CDR1 SGHTA and CDR2 FQGTGA. The CDR3 spells CATRSYGYTF. As DNA, the CDR3 is TGTGCCACCAGGTCCTATGGCTACACCTTC.

The chain couples TRBV4-1 to TRBJ1-1; 9 positions match TRBD1. In germline, CDR1 is MGHRA, CDR2 YSYEKL. J was trimmed by 8 bases and V by 3 bases; bases with no gene match: 7. CDR3 size: 14 residues. In DNA, the CDR3 is TGCGCCAGCAGCCACACTACAGGGGGCCCGGAAGCTTTCTTT. Its translation is CASSHTTGGPEAFF.

The rearrangement links TRBV12-5 to TRBJ1-1, with a possible D match to TRBD1 (5 bases). The CDR3 runs to 17 residues. V shed 4 bases and J shed 0 bases, with 18 bases lying between them. Per the germline V gene, CDR1 is LGHNT and CDR2 is FRNRAP. The chain's CDR3 is CASGSPGGGKMNTEAFF. CDR3 in DNA: TGTGCTAGTGGTTCCCCCGGGGGGGGGAAAATGAACACTGAAGCTTTCTTT.

The chain recombines TRBV19 with TRBJ1-5, with 8 nucleotides matching TRBD1. Trimming at V came to 6 bases and at J to 4 bases, leaving 5 bases not matched to a gene. Germline CDR1 and CDR2: LNHDA and SQIVND (reference sequence). The CDR3 has 14 residues. This CDR3 reads CASRTGASNQPQHF. CDR3 sequence (DNA): TGTGCCAGTAGGACAGGGGCCTCGAATCAGCCCCAGCATTTT.

V is TRBV5-6 and J is TRBJ1-2; 8 positions match TRBD1. The V gene end was trimmed by 8 bases and the J gene end by 4 bases; junction bases not matched to a gene: 7. This CDR3 is built from 13 residues. CDR1 is SGHDT, CDR2 YYEEEE, per germline. The CDR3 DNA reads as TGTGCCAGTGCGAATGACAGGGGCTATGGCTACACCTTC. The encoded protein is CASANDRGYGYTF.

The chain uses TRBV9 and TRBJ2-3, with a weak D call TRBD1 (6 bases). The CDR3 extends over 14 amino acids. Germline assignment: CDR1 SGDLS and CDR2 YYNGEE. Trimming shortened V by 0 bases and J by 9 bases, and 14 bases separated the two germline ends. The CDR3 DNA reads TGTGCCAGCAGCGTAGATCAGGGGCAGGAGACGCAGTATTTT. It yields the protein CASSVDQGQETQYF.

There are a few counts of this clone. The CDR3 here is CASSLSGGEAKNIQYF. The DNA of the CDR3 is TGTGCCAGCAGTTTATCGGGGGGCGAAGCCAAAAACATTCAGTACTTC. V usage is TRBV27 and J usage is TRBJ2-4; D may be TRBD1 or TRBD2 (6 bases each). Germline V gene lookup returns CDR1 MNHEY and CDR2 SMNVEV (reference sequence). Trimming shortened V by 0 bases and J by 0 bases, and 9 bases separated the two germline ends. There are 16 residues in the CDR3.

This clone rates as medium-sized. This sequence joins TRBV5-5 and TRBJ2-7; 7 bases match TRBD1. The V and J ends lost 3 bases and 4 bases, in that order; junction bases with no gene match: 10. In germline, CDR1 is SGHKS, CDR2 YYEKEE (reference sequence). CDR3 size: 15 residues. The CDR3 DNA sequence: TGTGCCAGCAGCTCCATAAAGACAGGGACGTACGAGCAGTACTTC. This encodes CASSSIKTGTYEQYF.

The rearrangement joins TRBV5-6 to TRBJ2-7; D possibly corresponds to TRBD2 (5 bases). Trimming removed 0 bases from V and 1 base from J, with 8 bases in between. Germline V gene sequence: CDR1 SGHDT, CDR2 YYEEEE. This CDR3 comprises 14 residues. This CDR3 is CASSLEEVSYEQYF. For the CDR3, the DNA is TGTGCCAGCAGCTTGGAGGAGGTTTCCTACGAGCAGTACTTC.